This T cell receptor beta chain derives from a study of blood T cell repertoires in COVID-19. Original processing notes: Researchers report that nucleated cell counts were estimated from reference gene primer amplification. Sequencing used immunoSEQ multiplex PCR; TCRdb keeps in-frame clones, though not all of them. V and J calls and clone size are those listed in that table; D and trimming were worked out from the DNA. The repertoire includes some 290,000 clones, 85% to 90% of them detected once, and roughly 11% sits in the top ten. The receptor was derived from a woman aged 25 to 39 with COVID-19, enrolled during active disease. Material: peripheral blood.

For the CDR3, the DNA is TGTGCCAGCTCACCCGAGATGAACACTGAAGCTTTCTTT. The encoded protein is CASSPEMNTEAFF. The chain couples TRBV18 to TRBJ1-1; D call uncertain. This CDR3 region has 13 residues. Germline CDR1 KGHSH, CDR2 LQKENI. V was shortened by 3 bases and J by 0 bases, with 5 bases between the two germline ends.